The rows below give T cell receptor beta chains drawn from one sample of a study of vaccination and CD4 T cells after COVID-19. No cognate antigen is known for these TCRs. TCRdb recomputed calls from the PCR reads with MiXCR, one row per CDR3 protein. The repertoire includes 1,500 to 2,500 distinct CDR3 sequences, about half of them detected once, and about 85% sits in the top ten. The sequencing here drew on CD4+ T cells from blood, cultured in vitro, taken after SARS-CoV-2 vaccination. The receptors originated from a human donor who had recovered from COVID-19. Each CDR3 is given with its conserved first and last residue. Each record gives: clone size, D gene, J gene, V gene, CDR3 DNA, CDR3 protein. A D gene is named only where the DNA matches it firmly. Size values are once, few and many counts, or a class for expanded clones, and some rows have none.

>-|-|TRBJ1-6|TRBV29-1
TGCAGCGTTGACGGGGATTTGGGGGGACGGAACTATAATTCACCCCTCCACTTT
CSVDGDLGGRNYNSPLHF
>medium-sized|-|TRBJ1-2|TRBV11-2
TGTGCCAGCAGCTTTCGGGTACAGGGCTCGTTCGGCTACACCTTC
CASSFRVQGSFGYTF
>few|-|TRBJ2-5|TRBV20-1
TGCAGTGCTAGACAGGATTTCCAAGAGACCCAGTACTTC
CSARQDFQETQYF
>-|TRBD1|TRBJ2-7|TRBV11-3
TGTGCCAGCAGCTTAGGGATCACAGGGGGCGGGAACGAGCAGTACTTC
CASSLGITGGGNEQYF
>-|-|TRBJ1-4|TRBV7-9
TGTGCCAGCGTCCCCTCCGGGTTCGCGGGGAAACTGTTTTTT
CASVPSGFAGKLFF
>-|TRBD1|TRBJ2-7|TRBV11-3
TGTGCCAGCAGCCCAAGGACAGGGACGAACGAGCAGTACTTC
CASSPRTGTNEQYF
>few|TRBD1|TRBJ2-3|TRBV20-1
TGCAGTGCTAGCAAAGGGACAGGGGGCCGCACAGATACGCAGTATTTT
CSASKGTGGRTDTQYF
>-|TRBD2|TRBJ2-2|TRBV30
TGTGCCTGGTCCCTAGCGGTAGAAACCGGGGAGCTGTTTTTT
CAWSLAVETGELFF
>-|-|TRBJ2-3|TRBV7-2
TGTGCCAGCAGCTTATTGTTCCGGGTTAGCACAGATACGCAGTATTTT
CASSLLFRVSTDTQYF
>-|-|TRBJ1-1|TRBV6-2/TRBV6-3
TGTGCCAGCAGTTACTCTCGGACAGCGAACACTGAAGCTTTCTTT
CASSYSRTANTEAFF